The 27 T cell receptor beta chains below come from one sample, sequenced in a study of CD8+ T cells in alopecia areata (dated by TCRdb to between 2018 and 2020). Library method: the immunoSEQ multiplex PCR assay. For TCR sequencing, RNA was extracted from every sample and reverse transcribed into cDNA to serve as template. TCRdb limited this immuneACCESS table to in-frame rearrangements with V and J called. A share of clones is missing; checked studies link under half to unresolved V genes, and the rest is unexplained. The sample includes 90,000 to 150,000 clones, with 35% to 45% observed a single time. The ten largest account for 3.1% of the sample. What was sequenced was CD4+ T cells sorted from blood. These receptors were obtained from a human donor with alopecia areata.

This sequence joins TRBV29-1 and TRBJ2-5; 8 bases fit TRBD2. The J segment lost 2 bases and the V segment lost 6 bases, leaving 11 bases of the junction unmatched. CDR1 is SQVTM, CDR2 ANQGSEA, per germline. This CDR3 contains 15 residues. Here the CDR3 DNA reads TGCAGCGTCAGCCGGCTAGCGGGTGCTCAAGAGACCCAGTACTTC. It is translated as CSVSRLAGAQETQYF.

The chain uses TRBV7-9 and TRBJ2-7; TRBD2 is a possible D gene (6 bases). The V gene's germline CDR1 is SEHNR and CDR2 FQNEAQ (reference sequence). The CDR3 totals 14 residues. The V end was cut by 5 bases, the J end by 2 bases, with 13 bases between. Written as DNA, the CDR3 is TGTGCCAGCAGCCTAACGGAGGGAACCTACGAGCAGTACTTC. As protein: CASSLTEGTYEQYF.

CDR3 sequence: CASSPLTGDTNTEAFF. The CDR3 coding sequence is TGTGCCAGCTCACCCCTTACAGGGGACACGAACACTGAAGCTTTCTTT. This chain joins TRBV18 and TRBJ1-1; 7 bases map to TRBD1. Germline loops: CDR1 KGHSH, CDR2 LQKENI. The CDR3 loop spans 16 amino acids. The junction had 8 bases not matched to a gene; V was cut back by 3 bases and J by 1 base. The complete variable domain, with remaining parts taken from reference TRBV18 and TRBJ1-1, reads NAGVMQNPRHLVRRRGQEARLRCSPMKGHSHVYWYRQLPEEGLKFMVYLQKENIIDESGMPKERFSAEFPKEGPSILRIQQVVRGDSAAYFCASSPLTGDTNTEAFFGQGTRLTVV.

The CDR3 region is CASSPDTLQQYF. Written as DNA, the CDR3 is TGCGCCAGCAGCCCCGACACCCTGCAGCAGTACTTC. This sequence joins TRBV5-1 and TRBJ2-7; no clear D gene. The CDR3 spans 12 residues. CDR1 and CDR2 (germline): SGHRS, YFSETQ. The V end lost 4 bases, the J end lost 8 bases, and 13 bases lay between the germline ends.

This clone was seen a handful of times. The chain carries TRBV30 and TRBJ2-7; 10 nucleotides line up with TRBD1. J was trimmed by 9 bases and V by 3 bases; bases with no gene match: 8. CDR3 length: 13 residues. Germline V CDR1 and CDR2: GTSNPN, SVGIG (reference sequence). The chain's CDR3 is CAWRDRGRSGQYF. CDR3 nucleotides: TGTGCCTGGAGAGACAGGGGGCGGAGCGGGCAGTACTTC.

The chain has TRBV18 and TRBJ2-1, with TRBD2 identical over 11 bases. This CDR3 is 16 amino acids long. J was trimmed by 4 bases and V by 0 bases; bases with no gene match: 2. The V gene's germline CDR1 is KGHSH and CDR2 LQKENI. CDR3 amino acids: CASSPPVAGGYNEQFF. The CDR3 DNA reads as TGTGCCAGCTCACCACCGGTAGCGGGAGGGTACAATGAGCAGTTCTTC.

The CDR3 nucleotides read TGCAGCGTTGGGGAGGTTTCCTACAATGAGCAGTTCTTC. This codes for CSVGEVSYNEQFF. The rearrangement links TRBV29-1 to TRBJ2-1; tentative D call: TRBD2 (6 bases). Trimming stripped 4 bases from V and 1 base from J, with 8 bases between. The CDR3 length is 13 residues. Per the germline V gene, CDR1 is SQVTM and CDR2 is ANQGSEA.

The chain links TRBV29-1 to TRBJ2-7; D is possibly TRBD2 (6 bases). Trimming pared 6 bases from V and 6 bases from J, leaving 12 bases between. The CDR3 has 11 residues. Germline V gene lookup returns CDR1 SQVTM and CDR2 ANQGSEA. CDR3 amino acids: CSVGGWGEQYF. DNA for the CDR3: TGCAGCGTAGGAGGGTGGGGCGAGCAGTACTTC.

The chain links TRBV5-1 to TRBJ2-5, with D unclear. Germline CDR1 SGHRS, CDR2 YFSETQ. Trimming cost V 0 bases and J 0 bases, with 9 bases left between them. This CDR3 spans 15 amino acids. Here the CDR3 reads CASSLVGSDQETQYF. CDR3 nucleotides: TGCGCCAGCAGCTTGGTCGGCAGTGACCAAGAGACCCAGTACTTC.

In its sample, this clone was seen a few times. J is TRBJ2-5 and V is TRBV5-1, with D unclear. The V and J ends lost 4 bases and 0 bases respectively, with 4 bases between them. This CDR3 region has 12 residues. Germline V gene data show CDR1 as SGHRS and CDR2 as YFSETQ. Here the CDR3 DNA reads TGCGCCAGCAGCCCGAACCAAGAGACCCAGTACTTC. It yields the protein CASSPNQETQYF.

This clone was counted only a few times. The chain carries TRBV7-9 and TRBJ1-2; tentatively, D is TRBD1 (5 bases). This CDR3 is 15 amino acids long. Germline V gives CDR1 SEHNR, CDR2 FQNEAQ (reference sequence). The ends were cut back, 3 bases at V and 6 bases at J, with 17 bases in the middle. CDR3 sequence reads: CASSLAAGKFDGYTF. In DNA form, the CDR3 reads TGTGCCAGCAGCTTGGCTGCAGGGAAGTTCGATGGCTACACCTTC.

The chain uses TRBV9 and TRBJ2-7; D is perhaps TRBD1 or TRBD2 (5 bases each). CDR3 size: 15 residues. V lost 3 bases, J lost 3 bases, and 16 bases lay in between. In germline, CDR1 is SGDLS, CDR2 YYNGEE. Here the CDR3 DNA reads TGTGCCAGCAGCGCCTCCGGGACCTCCTACTACGAGCAGTACTTC. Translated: CASSASGTSYYEQYF.

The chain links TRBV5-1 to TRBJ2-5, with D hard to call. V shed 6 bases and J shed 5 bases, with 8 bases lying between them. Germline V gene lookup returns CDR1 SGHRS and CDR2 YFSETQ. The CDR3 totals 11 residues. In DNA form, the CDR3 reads TGCGCCAGCAAACTATGGGAGACCCAGTACTTC. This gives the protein CASKLWETQYF.

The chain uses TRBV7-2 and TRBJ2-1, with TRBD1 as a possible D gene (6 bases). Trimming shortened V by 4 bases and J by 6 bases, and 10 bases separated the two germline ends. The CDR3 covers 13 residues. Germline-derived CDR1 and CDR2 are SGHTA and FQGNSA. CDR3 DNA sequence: TGTGCCAGCAGCTGGACAGAGATCAATGAGCAGTTCTTC. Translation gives CASSWTEINEQFF.

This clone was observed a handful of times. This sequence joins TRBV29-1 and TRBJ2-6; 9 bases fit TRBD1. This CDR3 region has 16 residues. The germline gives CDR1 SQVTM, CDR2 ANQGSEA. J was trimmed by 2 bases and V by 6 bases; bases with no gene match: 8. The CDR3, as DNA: TGCAGCGTATCGGGACAGGGATCCCCTGGGGCCAACGTCCTGACTTTC. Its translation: CSVSGQGSPGANVLTF.

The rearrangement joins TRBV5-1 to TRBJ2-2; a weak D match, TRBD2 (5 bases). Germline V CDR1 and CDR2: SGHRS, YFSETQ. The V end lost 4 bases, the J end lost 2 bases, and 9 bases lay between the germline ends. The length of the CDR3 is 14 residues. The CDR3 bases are TGCGCCAGCAGCAAGGAGGTAAACACCGGGGAGCTGTTTTTT. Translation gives CASSKEVNTGELFF.

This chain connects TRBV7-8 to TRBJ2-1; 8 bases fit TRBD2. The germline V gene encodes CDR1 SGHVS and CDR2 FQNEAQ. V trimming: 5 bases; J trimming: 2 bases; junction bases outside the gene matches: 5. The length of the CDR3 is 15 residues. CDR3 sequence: CASSIIAGPYNEQFF. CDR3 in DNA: TGTGCCAGCAGCATAATAGCGGGACCCTACAATGAGCAGTTCTTC.

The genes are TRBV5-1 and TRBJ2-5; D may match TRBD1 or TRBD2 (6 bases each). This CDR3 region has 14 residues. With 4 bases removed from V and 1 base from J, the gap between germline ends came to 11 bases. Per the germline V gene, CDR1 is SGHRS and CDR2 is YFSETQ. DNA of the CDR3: TGCGCCAGCAGCGCCGGGGGCACCCAAGAGACCCAGTACTTC. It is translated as CASSAGGTQETQYF. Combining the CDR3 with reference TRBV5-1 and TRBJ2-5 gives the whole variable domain KAGVTQTPRYLIKTRGQQVTLSCSPISGHRSVSWYQQTPGQGLQFLFEYFSETQRNKGNFPGRFSGRQFSNSRSEMNVSTLELGDSALYLCASSAGGTQETQYFGPGTRLLVL.

CDR3 nucleotide sequence: TGTGCCTGGAGTGACGGTGGCAATCAGCCCCAGCATTTT. This gives the protein CAWSDGGNQPQHF. The rearrangement links TRBV30 to TRBJ1-5; D not resolved. V lost 1 base and J 2 bases, leaving 6 bases between the germline ends. The CDR3 runs 13 residues. Germline assignment: CDR1 GTSNPN and CDR2 SVGIG (reference sequence).

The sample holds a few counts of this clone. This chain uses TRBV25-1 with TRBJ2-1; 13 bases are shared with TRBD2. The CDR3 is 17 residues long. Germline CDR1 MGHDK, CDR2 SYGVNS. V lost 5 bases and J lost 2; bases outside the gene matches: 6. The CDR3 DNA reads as TGTGCCAGCAGTACTAGCGGGGGGGCCTGGACCTACAATGAGCAGTTCTTC. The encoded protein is CASSTSGGAWTYNEQFF.

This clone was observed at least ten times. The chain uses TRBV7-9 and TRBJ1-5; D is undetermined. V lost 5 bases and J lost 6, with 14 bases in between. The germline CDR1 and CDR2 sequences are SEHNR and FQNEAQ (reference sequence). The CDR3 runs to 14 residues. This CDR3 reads CASSRDINGQPQHF. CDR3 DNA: TGTGCCAGCAGCCGAGACATAAACGGTCAGCCCCAGCATTTT.

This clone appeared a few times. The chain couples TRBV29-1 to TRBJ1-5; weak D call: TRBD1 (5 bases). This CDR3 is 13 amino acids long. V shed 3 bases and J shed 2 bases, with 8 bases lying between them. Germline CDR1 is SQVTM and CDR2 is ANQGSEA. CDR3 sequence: CSVDLGGNQPQHF. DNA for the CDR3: TGCAGCGTTGACTTGGGGGGCAATCAGCCCCAGCATTTT.

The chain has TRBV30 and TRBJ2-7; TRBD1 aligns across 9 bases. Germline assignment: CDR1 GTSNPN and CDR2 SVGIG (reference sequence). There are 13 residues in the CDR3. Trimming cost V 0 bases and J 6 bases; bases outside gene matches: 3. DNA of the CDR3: TGTGCCTGGAGTGTACAGGGGGCCGCCGAGCAGTACTTC. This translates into CAWSVQGAAEQYF.

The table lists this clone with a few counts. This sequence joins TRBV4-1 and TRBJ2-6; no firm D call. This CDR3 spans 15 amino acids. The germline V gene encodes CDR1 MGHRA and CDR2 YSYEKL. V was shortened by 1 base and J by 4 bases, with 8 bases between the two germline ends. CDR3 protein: CASSQVYLGANVLTF. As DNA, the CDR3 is TGCGCCAGCAGCCAAGTCTACCTCGGGGCCAACGTCCTGACTTTC.

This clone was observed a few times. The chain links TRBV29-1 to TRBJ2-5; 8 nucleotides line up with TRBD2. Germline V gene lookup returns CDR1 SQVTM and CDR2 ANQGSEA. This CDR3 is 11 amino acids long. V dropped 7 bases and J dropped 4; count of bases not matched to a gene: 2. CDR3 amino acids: CSGRGGETQYF. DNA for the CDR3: TGCAGCGGTCGGGGGGGAGAGACCCAGTACTTC. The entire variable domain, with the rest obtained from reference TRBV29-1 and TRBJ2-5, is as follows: SAVISQKPSRDICQRGTSLTIQCQVDSQVTMMFWYRQQPGQSLTLIATANQGSEATYESGFVIDKFPISRPNLTFSTLTVSNMSPEDSSIYLCSGRGGETQYFGPGTRLLVL.

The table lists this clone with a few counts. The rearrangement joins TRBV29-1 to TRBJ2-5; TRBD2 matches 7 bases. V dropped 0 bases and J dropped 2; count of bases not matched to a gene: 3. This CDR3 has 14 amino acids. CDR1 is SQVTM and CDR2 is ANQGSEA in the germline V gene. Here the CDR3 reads CSVEDLGGQETQYF. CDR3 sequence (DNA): TGCAGCGTTGAAGATTTGGGAGGGCAAGAGACCCAGTACTTC.

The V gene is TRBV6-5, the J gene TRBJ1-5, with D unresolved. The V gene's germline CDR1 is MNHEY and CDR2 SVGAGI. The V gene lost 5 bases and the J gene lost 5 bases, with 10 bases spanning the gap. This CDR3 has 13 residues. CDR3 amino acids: CASSGWGDQPQHF. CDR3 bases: TGTGCCAGCAGTGGTTGGGGAGATCAGCCCCAGCATTTT.